Listed here is a single T cell receptor (beta chain). The antigen this receptor binds is unknown. No per-base quality is available; no much larger clone lies one base away. Sequencing used an Illumina NovaSeq 6000. TCRalpha and TCRbeta cDNA libraries were constructed by 5'RACE with constant-segment primers, with sample barcodes and unique molecular identifiers being introduced. Trizol reagent was used to extract RNA from every sample. Libraries were amplified in two PCR steps, with a second sample barcode and Illumina TruSeq adapters added in the second step. Libraries were sequenced on an Illumina NovaSeq with 2 x 150 bp paired-end reads. The paper's data handling went like this. Reads were demultiplexed and collapsed into UMI-guided consensus sequences with migec v1.2.7. Using mixcr v2.1.11, the UMI consensuses were aligned to TRA and TRB V and J templates and assembled into clonotypes. A clonotype was counted as expanded or contracted only if both edgeR and NoisET called the change significant, with noise models trained on biological replicates. For edgeR calls, the thresholds were a false discovery rate-adjusted p below 0.01 and a log2 fold-change of 1. As an exploratory analysis of dynamics, max-normalized trajectories of the 1000 most abundant clonotypes were examined with PCA combined with hierarchical clustering. Separately sequenced CD4+ and CD8+ repertoires were used to assign a CD4 or CD8 phenotype to each responding clone. TCRdb reanalyzed the raw reads on its own, using fastp at Q25 for trimming and MiXCR for clone calling, and kept in-frame beta chains. Rows are unified per CDR3 protein, each entry keeping the most common DNA and genes. For this entry, the V and J calls and clone size follow TCRdb and not the study's own pipeline. This sample lists around 190,000 distinct CDR3 sequences; around 18% were detected once. Jointly, the top ten make up roughly 3.8% of the sample.

CDR1 and CDR2, per the germline V gene, are SQVTM and ANQGSEA. Spanning cysteine to phenylalanine, the CDR3 consists of 12 amino acids. Only the CDR3 DNA stays, 36 bases, in frame from base 1. V is shortened by 7 bases, J by 5 bases, and the region joining them spans 14 bases. This sample was taken from a study of T-cell memory formation after mild COVID-19 (dated by TCRdb to the early 2020s). About the full investigation: TCR sequence clusters from the two donors were found to be largely donor specific. T-cell clones expanding and contracting after mild COVID-19 in two donors were tracked by longitudinal TCRalpha and TCRbeta repertoire sequencing. The cohort comprised two young, previously healthy adult volunteers, one female and one male. Here is what the overall study found, with its caveats: The detection of some responding clones in pre-infection memory suggests that pre-existing cross-reactive memory T cells joined the SARS-CoV-2 response. Contracting CD4+ clones turned up mainly in the CM and EM memory subsets, whereas EMRA was where CD8+ clones were enriched. From day 15 to 85, contracting clones showed balanced CD4/CD8 phenotypes, whereas a second wave of clones that expanded from day 15 to 37 leaned towards CD4+. Whether the second-wave clones peaking on day 37 were SARS-CoV-2 specific was not confirmed. The study included only a couple of mild cases, and larger cohorts that include severe cases with pre-infection samples were judged to be necessary.

PBMCs were isolated by Ficoll-Paque density gradient centrifugation. Input material: PBMCs or a T cell subset sorted from them (not recorded which). The chain is made from TRBV29-1 and TRBJ2-5; perhaps TRBD2 is the D gene, with 6 bases matching. This TCR was sampled from a man between 18 and 35 years old who had mild COVID-19 (a few samples of this study predate the infection). The sample titles of this study are shuffled in the database, so cell type and time point are left out; the donor was told from shared clones. CDR3 sequence: CSGWTIRETQYF. In nucleotides, the sequence is TGCAGCGGATGGACTATCCGTGAGACCCAGTACTTC.